This T cell receptor beta chain derives from a study of cytomegalovirus exposure and HLA in healthy donors. The study, taken as a whole, reports: V- and J-gene trimming of TCR beta was linked (in a later analysis) to a missense DCLRE1C variant. Relative to the approximately 670-donor mean, N-insertions were reportedly fewer in an Asian-associated ancestry cluster in a later analysis. Across all donors, roughly uniform sequencing depth was an assumption of the presence/absence analyses.

There are 14 residues in the CDR3. Looked up from germline, CDR1 is SQVTM and CDR2 is ANQGSEA. Trimming pared 3 bases from V and 2 bases from J, leaving 13 bases between. With respect to this clone: Its antigen is not known.

PCR primers comprised 60 Vbeta and 13 Jbeta primers. In the original workflow: An analysis performed later counted 74 million or so unique TCR beta chains (roughly 9.9 million of them shared). Clones were sequenced by immunoSEQ multiplex PCR, and TCRdb holds only the in-frame ones, with some missing. V and J calls and clone size are as listed in that table; D and trimming were resolved from the DNA. This sample's table reports some 75,000 clones. The source of this sequence is a man aged 35 to 55 in good health and CMV-seronegative. This sequence joins TRBV29-1 and TRBJ1-1; D may be TRBD1 (6 bases). Sequences were obtained from PBMCs. This chain's CDR3 is CSVDPTGQNTEAFF. CDR3 sequence (DNA): TGCAGCGTTGACCCCACAGGGCAAAACACTGAAGCTTTCTTT.